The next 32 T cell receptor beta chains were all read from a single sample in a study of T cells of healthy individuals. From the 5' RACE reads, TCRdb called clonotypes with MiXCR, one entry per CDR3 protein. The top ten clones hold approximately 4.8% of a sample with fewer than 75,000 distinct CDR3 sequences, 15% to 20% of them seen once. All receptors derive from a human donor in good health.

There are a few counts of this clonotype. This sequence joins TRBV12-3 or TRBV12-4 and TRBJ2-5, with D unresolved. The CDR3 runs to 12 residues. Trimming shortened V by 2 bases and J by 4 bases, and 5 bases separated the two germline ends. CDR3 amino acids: CASSLPPETQYF. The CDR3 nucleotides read TGTGCCAGCAGTTTACCCCCAGAGACCCAGTACTTC.

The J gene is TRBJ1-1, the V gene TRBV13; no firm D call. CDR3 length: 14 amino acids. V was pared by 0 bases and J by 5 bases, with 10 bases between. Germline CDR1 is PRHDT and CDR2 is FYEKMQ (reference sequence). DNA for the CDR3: TGTGCCAGCAGCTTAGGGGTGGTAGGGACTGAAGCTTTCTTT. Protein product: CASSLGVVGTEAFF.

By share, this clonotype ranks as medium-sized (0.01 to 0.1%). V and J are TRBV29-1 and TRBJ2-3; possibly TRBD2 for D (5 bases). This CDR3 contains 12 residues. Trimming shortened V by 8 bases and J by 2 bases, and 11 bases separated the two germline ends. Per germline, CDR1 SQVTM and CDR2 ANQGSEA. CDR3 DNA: TGCAGCCTGCGGGTCTTCACAGATACGCAGTATTTT. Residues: CSLRVFTDTQYF.

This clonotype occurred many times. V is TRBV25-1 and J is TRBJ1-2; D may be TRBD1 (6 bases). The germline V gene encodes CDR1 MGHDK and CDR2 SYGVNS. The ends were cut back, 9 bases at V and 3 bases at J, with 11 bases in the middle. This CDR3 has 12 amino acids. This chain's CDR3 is CASSQGDYGYTF. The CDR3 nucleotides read TGTGCCAGTTCACAGGGAGACTATGGCTACACCTTC.

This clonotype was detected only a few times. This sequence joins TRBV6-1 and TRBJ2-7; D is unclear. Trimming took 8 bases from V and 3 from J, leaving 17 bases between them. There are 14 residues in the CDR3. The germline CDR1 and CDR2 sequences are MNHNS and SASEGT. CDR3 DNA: TGTGCCAGCTGCCGGGTAGGTTCATTCTACGAGCAGTACTTC. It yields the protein CASCRVGSFYEQYF.

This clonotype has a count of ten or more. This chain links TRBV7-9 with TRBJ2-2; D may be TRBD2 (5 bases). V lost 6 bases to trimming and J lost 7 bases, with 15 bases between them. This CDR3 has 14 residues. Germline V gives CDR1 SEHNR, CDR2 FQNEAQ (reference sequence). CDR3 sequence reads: CASSAGLPIGELFF. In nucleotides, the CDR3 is TGTGCCAGCAGTGCGGGTCTGCCAATCGGGGAGCTGTTTTTT. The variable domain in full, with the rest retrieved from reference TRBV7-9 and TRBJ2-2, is DTGVSQNPRHKITKRGQNVTFRCDPISEHNRLYWYRQTLGQGPEFLTYFQNEAQLEKSRLLSDRFSAERPKGSFSTLEIQRTEQGDSAMYLCASSAGLPIGELFFGEGSRLTVL.

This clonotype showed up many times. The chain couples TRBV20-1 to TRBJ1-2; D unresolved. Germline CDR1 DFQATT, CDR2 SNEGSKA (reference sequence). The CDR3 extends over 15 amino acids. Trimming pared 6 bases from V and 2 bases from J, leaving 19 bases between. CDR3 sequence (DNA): TGCAGTGCCCTAAGGGATGGAATCCGAAACTATGGCTACACCTTC. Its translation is CSALRDGIRNYGYTF.

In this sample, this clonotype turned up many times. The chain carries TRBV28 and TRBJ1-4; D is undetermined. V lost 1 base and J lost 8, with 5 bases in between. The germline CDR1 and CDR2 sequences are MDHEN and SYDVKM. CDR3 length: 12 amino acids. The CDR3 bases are TGTGCCAGCAGTTTATTCCTAGAAAAACTGTTTTTT. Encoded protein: CASSLFLEKLFF.

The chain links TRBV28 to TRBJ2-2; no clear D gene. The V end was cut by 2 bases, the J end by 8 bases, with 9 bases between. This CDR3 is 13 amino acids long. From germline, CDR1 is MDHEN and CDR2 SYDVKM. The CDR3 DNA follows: TGTGCCAGCAGTTTACCCTCCCCGGGGGAGCTGTTTTTT. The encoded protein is CASSLPSPGELFF. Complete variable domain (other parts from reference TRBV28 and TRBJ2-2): DVKVTQSSRYLVKRTGEKVFLECVQDMDHENMFWYRQDPGLGLRLIYFSYDVKMKEKGDIPEGYSVSREKKERFSLILESASTNQTSMYLCASSLPSPGELFFGEGSRLTVL.

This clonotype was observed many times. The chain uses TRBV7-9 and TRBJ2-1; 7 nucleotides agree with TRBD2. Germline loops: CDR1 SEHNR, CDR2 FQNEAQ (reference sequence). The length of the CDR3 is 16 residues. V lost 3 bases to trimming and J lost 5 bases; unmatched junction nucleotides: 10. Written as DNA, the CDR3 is TGTGCCAGCAGCTTCATGCGGGGGAGCCCTAACAATGAGCAGTTCTTC. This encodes CASSFMRGSPNNEQFF.

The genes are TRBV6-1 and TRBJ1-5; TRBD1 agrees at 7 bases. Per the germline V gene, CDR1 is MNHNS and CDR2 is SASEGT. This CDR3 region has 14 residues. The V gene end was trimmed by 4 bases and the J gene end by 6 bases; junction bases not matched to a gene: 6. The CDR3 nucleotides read TGTGCCAGCAGTGGACAGGGAGGAGTTCAGCCCCAGCATTTT. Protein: CASSGQGGVQPQHF.

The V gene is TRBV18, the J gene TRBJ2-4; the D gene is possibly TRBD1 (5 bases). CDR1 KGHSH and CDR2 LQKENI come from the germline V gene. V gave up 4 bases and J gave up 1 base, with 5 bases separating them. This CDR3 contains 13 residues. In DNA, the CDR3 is TGTGCCAGCTCACAGGGGGCCAAAAACATTCAGTACTTC. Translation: CASSQGAKNIQYF.

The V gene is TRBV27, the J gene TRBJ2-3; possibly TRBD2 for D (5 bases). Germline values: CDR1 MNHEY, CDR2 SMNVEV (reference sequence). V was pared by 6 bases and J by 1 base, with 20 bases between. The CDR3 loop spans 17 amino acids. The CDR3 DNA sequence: TGTGCCAGCAGCTTGGACTCCGGCTCTGTGGGCACAGATACGCAGTATTTT. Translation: CASSLDSGSVGTDTQYF.

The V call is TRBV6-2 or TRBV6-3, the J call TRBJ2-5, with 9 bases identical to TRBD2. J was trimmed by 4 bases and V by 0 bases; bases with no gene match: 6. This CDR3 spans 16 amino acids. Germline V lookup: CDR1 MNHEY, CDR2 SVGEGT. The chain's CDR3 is CASSYSAGGLRETQYF. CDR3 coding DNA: TGTGCCAGCAGTTACTCGGCGGGAGGGTTGAGAGAGACCCAGTACTTC.

CDR3 coding DNA: TGTGCCAGCAGTTACTCAGCTAGCAGGGAGCTGTTTTTT. As protein: CASSYSASRELFF. J is TRBJ2-2 and V is TRBV6-5; TRBD2 is a possible D gene (5 bases). The CDR3 covers 13 residues. The V gene lost 0 bases and the J gene lost 9 bases, with 8 bases spanning the gap. Germline V gene lookup returns CDR1 MNHEY and CDR2 SVGAGI.

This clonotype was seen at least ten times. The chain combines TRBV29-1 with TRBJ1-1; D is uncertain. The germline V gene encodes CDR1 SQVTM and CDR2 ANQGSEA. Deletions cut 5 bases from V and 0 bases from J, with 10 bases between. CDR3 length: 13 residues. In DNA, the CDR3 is TGCAGCGTTCAGAATATACTGAACACTGAAGCTTTCTTT. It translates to CSVQNILNTEAFF.

The CDR3 region is CASSRQTGIGNSPLHF. DNA of the CDR3: TGTGCCAGCAGCCGTCAAACGGGAATTGGGAATTCACCCCTCCACTTT. J is TRBJ1-6 and V is TRBV5-5, with no clear D. V lost 4 bases to trimming and J lost 7 bases, with 18 bases between them. Germline lookup yields CDR1 SGHKS and CDR2 YYEKEE (reference sequence). CDR3 size: 16 residues.

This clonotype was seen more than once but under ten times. The CDR3 bases are TGCGCCAGCAGCCAAGGCGGGAGGTATACCTACAATGAGCAGTTCTTC. Translating it yields CASSQGGRYTYNEQFF. The V gene is TRBV4-3, the J gene TRBJ2-1, with TRBD2 matching over 8 bases. The CDR3 contains 16 residues. V shed 1 base and J 2 bases; nucleotides not matched to a gene: 4. CDR1 is LGHNA and CDR2 is YSLEER in the germline V gene.

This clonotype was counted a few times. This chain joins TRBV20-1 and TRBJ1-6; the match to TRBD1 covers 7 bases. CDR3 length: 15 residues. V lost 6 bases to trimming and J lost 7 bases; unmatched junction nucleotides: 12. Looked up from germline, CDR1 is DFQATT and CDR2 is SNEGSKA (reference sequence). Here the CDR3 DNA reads TGCAGTGCCGCGGATAATGACAGGGTCAATTCACCCCTCCACTTT. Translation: CSAADNDRVNSPLHF.

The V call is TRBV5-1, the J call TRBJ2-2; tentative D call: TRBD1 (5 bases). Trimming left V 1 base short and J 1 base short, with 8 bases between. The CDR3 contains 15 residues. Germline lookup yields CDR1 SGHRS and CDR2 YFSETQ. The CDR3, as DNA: TGCGCCAGCAGCTTGTTGCAGGGGAACACCGGGGAGCTGTTTTTT. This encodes CASSLLQGNTGELFF.

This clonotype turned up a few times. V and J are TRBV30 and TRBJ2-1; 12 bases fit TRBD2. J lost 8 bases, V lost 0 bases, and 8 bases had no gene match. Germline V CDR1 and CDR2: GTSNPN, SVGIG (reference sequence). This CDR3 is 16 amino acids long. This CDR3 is CAWSVTPSGGVHEQFF. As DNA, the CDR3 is TGTGCCTGGAGTGTAACCCCTAGCGGGGGGGTCCATGAGCAGTTCTTC.

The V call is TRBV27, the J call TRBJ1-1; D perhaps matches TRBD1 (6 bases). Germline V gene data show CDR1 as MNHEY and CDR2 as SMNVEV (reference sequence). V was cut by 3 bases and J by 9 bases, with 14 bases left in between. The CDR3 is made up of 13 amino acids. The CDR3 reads CASSFLSQGKAFF. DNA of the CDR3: TGTGCCAGCAGTTTTCTAAGCCAGGGGAAAGCTTTCTTT.

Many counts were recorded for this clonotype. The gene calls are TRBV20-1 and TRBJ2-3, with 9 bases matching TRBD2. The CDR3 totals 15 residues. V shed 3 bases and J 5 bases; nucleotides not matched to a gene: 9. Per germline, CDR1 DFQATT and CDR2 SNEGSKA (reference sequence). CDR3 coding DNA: TGCAGTGCTAGTATGGCGGGAGGGCCTAGAGATACGCAGTATTTT. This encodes CSASMAGGPRDTQYF.

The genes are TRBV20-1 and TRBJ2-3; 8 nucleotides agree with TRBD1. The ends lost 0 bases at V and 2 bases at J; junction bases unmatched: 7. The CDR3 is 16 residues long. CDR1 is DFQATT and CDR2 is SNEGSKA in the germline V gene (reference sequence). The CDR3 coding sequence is TGCAGTGCTAGAGATCCCGGACAGGGCATCACAGATACGCAGTATTTT. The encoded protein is CSARDPGQGITDTQYF.

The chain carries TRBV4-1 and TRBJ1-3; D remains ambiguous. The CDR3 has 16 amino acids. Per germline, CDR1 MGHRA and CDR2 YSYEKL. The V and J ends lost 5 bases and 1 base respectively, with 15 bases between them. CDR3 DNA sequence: TGCGCCAGCAGCGGTTGGTCAGGACGATCTGGAAACACCATATATTTT. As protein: CASSGWSGRSGNTIYF.

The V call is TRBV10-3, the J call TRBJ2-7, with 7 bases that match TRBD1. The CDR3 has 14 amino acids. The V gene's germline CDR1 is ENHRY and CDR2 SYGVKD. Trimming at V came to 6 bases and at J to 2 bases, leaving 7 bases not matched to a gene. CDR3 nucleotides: TGTGCCATCAGCCCCGGGACAGCTACCTACGAGCAGTACTTC. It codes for CAISPGTATYEQYF.

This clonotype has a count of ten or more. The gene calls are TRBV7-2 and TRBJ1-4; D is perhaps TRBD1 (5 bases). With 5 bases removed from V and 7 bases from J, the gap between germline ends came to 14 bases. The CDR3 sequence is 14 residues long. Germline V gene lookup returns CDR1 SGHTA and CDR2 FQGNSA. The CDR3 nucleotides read TGTGCCAGCAGCCGGGACGGGCTGATTGAAAAACTGTTTTTT. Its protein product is CASSRDGLIEKLFF.

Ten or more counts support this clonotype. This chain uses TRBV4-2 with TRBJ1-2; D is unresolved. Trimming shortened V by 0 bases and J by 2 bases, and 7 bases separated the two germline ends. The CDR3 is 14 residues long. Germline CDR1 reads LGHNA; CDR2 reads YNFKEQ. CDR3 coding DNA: TGTGCCAGCAGCCAAGATTTACAGAACTATGGCTACACCTTC. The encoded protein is CASSQDLQNYGYTF.

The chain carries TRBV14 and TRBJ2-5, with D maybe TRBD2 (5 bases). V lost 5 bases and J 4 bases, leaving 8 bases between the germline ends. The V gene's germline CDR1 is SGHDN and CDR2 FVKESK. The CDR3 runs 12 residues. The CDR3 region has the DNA TGTGCCAGCAGCGGAGGAGGAGAGACCCAGTACTTC. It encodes CASSGGGETQYF. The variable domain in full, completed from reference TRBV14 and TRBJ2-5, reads EAGVTQFPSHSVIEKGQTVTLRCDPISGHDNLYWYRRVMGKEIKFLLHFVKESKQDESGMPNNRFLAERTGGTYSTLKVQPAELEDSGVYFCASSGGGETQYFGPGTRLLVL.

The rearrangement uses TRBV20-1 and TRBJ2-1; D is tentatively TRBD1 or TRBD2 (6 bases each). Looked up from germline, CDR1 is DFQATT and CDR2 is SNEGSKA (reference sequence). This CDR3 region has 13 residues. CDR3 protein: CSPTGTRELGQFF. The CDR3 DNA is TGCAGCCCGACCGGGACACGGGAGCTTGGGCAGTTCTTC.

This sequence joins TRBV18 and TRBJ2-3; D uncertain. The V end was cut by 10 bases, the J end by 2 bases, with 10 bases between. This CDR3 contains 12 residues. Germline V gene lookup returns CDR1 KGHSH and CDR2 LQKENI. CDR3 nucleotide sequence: TGTGCCACGGAAGGACCCACAGATACGCAGTATTTT. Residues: CATEGPTDTQYF.

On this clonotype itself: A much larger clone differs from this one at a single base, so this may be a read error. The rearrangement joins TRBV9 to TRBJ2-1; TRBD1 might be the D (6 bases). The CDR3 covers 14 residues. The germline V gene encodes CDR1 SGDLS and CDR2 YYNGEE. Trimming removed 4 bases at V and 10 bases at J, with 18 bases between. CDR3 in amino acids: CASSPGQSTPEQFF. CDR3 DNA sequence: TGTGCCAGCAGCCCTGGACAGAGTACTCCGGAGCAGTTCTTC.